This is a list of T cell receptor beta chains from one sample in a study of technical replicates of blood from a few donors. The repertoire was sequenced with immunoSEQ multiplex PCR; TCRdb's copy has only in-frame clones and lacks some. The data show tens of thousands of clones, 80% to 95% seen once. Sequencing used T cells isolated from PBMCs. Receptors were obtained from a human donor in good health. The CDR3 runs from the conserved cysteine through the conserved F or W. A D gene is named only where the DNA matches it firmly. Not all rows give a size; the values are once, few, many and, for expanded clones, a class.

j_call clone_size v_call d_call cdr3_nt cdr3_aa
TRBJ1-1 . TRBV11-2 . TGTGCCAGCAGGTTACGACTTGGCACTGAAGCTTTCTTT CASRLRLGTEAFF
TRBJ2-3 . TRBV7-9 . TGTGCCAGCAGCTCGGGGGAGGATACGCAGTATTTT CASSSGEDTQYF
TRBJ2-2 . TRBV7-9 . TGTGCCAGCAGCCCCTTCGGGCTTCGGGACCCGCGGGGCACCGGGGAGCTGTTTTTT CASSPFGLRDPRGTGELFF
TRBJ2-6 . TRBV2 . TGTGCCAGCAGCTTACAGGGAGCCGTAGGAACTGGGGCCAACGTCCTGACTTTC CASSLQGAVGTGANVLTF
TRBJ2-5 . TRBV6-5 TRBD2 TGTGCCAGCACCCACTTGGGGAGGGGTGAAGAGACCCAGTACTTC CASTHLGRGEETQYF
TRBJ1-6 . TRBV9 . TGTGCCAGCAGCGTCCATTGGAGTAATTCACCCCTCCACTTT CASSVHWSNSPLHF
TRBJ2-7 . TRBV4-1 . TGCGCCAGCAGCCAAGATGGTCAGGTCTACGAGCAGTACTTC CASSQDGQVYEQYF
TRBJ2-7 . TRBV6-4 TRBD1 TGTGCCAGCAACAGGGAGCGCCTACAGGGGAGACCCTACGAGCAGTACTTC CASNRERLQGRPYEQYF
TRBJ1-1 few TRBV7-9 . TGTGCCAGCAGCGCAGGGTATACTGAAGCTTTCTTT CASSAGYTEAFF
TRBJ2-1 . TRBV19 TRBD2 TGTGCCAGCAGACTAGCGGGCAGCTCCTACAATGAGCAGTTCTTC CASRLAGSSYNEQFF
TRBJ2-6 . TRBV6-5 . TGTGCCAGCAGGGCCTCTGGGGCCAACGTCCTGACTTTC CASRASGANVLTF
TRBJ1-1 few TRBV10-3 TRBD1 TGTGCCATCAGACAGGGGGGGACTGAAGCTTTCTTT CAIRQGGTEAFF
TRBJ2-5 . TRBV27 TRBD1 TGTGCCAGCAGTTTAACAGGGGGCATAGAGACCCAGTACTTC CASSLTGGIETQYF
TRBJ2-7 . TRBV23-1 . TGCGCCAGCAGTCAGTACCGACTAAGACACCCAAATCTCTTC CASSQYRLRHPNLF
TRBJ2-1 . TRBV11-2 TRBD1 TGTGCCAGCAGCCAGGACAGGGGAAATGAGCAGTTCTTC CASSQDRGNEQFF
TRBJ2-7 once TRBV14 . TGTGCCAGCAGCCAGGCAATTTCCTACGAGCAGTACTTC CASSQAISYEQYF
TRBJ2-2 . TRBV5-4 . TGTGCCAGCAGCCTGCTGACCGGGACACCTAACACCGGGGAGCTGTTTTTT CASSLLTGTPNTGELFF
TRBJ2-2 . TRBV30 . TGTGCCTGGAGGGTCGGGACACGAAACACCGGGGAGCTGTTTTTT CAWRVGTRNTGELFF
TRBJ1-2 . TRBV7-9 . TGTGCCAGCAGCTTAGTACAGGGACATGGCTACACCTTC CASSLVQGHGYTF
TRBJ2-5 once TRBV6-5 . TGTGCCAGCAGGGCGGATGACCTTAGGGAGACCCAGTACTTC CASRADDLRETQYF
TRBJ1-1 . TRBV6-1 TRBD1 TGTGCCAGCAGTGACAGACAGGGCCGGGGCACTGAAGCTTTCTTT CASSDRQGRGTEAFF
TRBJ1-1 . TRBV7-9 . TGTGCCAGCAGCTACCCTATGAATGAAGCTTTCTTT CASSYPMNEAFF
TRBJ2-1 . TRBV6-5 TRBD2 TGTGCCAGCAGCCAACTAGCGAGCTCCTACAATGAGCAGTTCTTC CASSQLASSYNEQFF
TRBJ2-1 . TRBV6-5 . TGTGCCAGCAGCGGACTATATATGGATGAGCAGTTCTTC CASSGLYMDEQFF
TRBJ2-3 . TRBV7-3 TRBD2 TGTGCCAGCAGCTCGGTAGCGGGGGGGACAGATACGCAGTATTTT CASSSVAGGTDTQYF
TRBJ2-7 . TRBV28 . TGTGCCAGCAGTCCCGGGACTTCCTCCTACGAGCAGTACTTC CASSPGTSSYEQYF
TRBJ2-1 . TRBV15 TRBD1 TGTGCCACCAGCAGGGACAGGACGAACAATGAGCAGTTCTTC CATSRDRTNNEQFF
TRBJ2-6 . TRBV15 . TGTGCCACCAGCAGAGATAAAACAAGCTCTGGGGCCAACGTCCTGACTTTC CATSRDKTSSGANVLTF
TRBJ2-5 . TRBV7-9 TRBD1 TGTGCCAGCAGCCACACGACAGGGGGAGAGACCCAGTACTTC CASSHTTGGETQYF
TRBJ2-3 . TRBV6-1 . TGTGCCAGCAGTGACCGCGGGACAGTGACAGATACGCAGTATTTT CASSDRGTVTDTQYF
TRBJ2-3 . TRBV5-4 . TGTGCCAGCAGCCCCCTAAGGAGGGAGGAGGTAGATACGCAGTATTTT CASSPLRREEVDTQYF
TRBJ1-3 . TRBV5-1 TRBD1 TGCGCCAGCAGCCCAGGGGGCTCTGGAAACACCATATATTTT CASSPGGSGNTIYF
TRBJ2-3 . TRBV7-9 . TGTGCCAGATCCGGAACGGGAGACACAGATACGCAGTATTTT CARSGTGDTDTQYF
TRBJ2-7 . TRBV6-1 . TGTGCCAGCAGTGACAACCCAGGGGAAGAGCAGTACTTC CASSDNPGEEQYF
TRBJ1-5 . TRBV2 . TGTGCCAGCCAAGACGCGGGACAGCCCCAGCATTTT CASQDAGQPQHF
TRBJ2-1 . TRBV11-2 . TGTGCCAGCAGGCGGACAGTTTCCTACAATGAGCAGTTCTTC CASRRTVSYNEQFF
TRBJ1-5 . TRBV6-1 TRBD1 TGTGCCAGCGCGGGACAGGGAGTTTCCCAGCCCCAGCATTTT CASAGQGVSQPQHF
TRBJ1-1 . TRBV5-4 . TGTGCCAGCAGCACGCGGACAGAAGCTTACACTGAAGCTTTCTTT CASSTRTEAYTEAFF
TRBJ2-3 . TRBV19 TRBD2 TGTGCCAGTAGTCCCCGATCCCGAGCGGGAGGTTCGACAGATACGCAGTATTTT CASSPRSRAGGSTDTQYF
TRBJ2-7 . TRBV27 TRBD1 TGTGCCAGCAGTTTAATGCCGACAGGGGTTAACGACGAGCAGTACTTC CASSLMPTGVNDEQYF
TRBJ2-5 . TRBV12-5 TRBD2 TGTGCTAGTGGTTTGGCCCAGACTAGCGGGGGGGCAGGAGAGACCCAGTACTTC CASGLAQTSGGAGETQYF
TRBJ1-5 . TRBV29-1 TRBD1 TGCAGCGTTGGTAGGGACAGGAATCAGCCCCAGCATTTT CSVGRDRNQPQHF
TRBJ2-3 . TRBV14 TRBD1 TGTGCCAGCAGCCAAGATCAGGGGGCAGATACGCAGTATTTT CASSQDQGADTQYF
TRBJ2-1 . TRBV5-1 TRBD1 TGCGCCAGCAGCTTGGGAGAAGGGGGCAGGAAATCCTACAATGAGCAGTTCTTC CASSLGEGGRKSYNEQFF
TRBJ2-3 . TRBV5-4 TRBD1 TGTGCCAGCAGCCGGGGGACAGGCCGAGCAGATACGCAGTATTTT CASSRGTGRADTQYF
TRBJ2-2 . TRBV19 . TGTGCCAGTAGTATTCACCCAGGGTACACCGGGGAGCTGTTTTTT CASSIHPGYTGELFF
TRBJ1-6 . TRBV6-1 TRBD1 TGTGCCAGTAGGGACAGTTCACCCCTCCACTTT CASRDSSPLHF
TRBJ2-5 . TRBV7-9 . TGTGCCAGCAGCGAACTAGAGGGGGTCCAAGAGACCCAGTACTTC CASSELEGVQETQYF